The T cell receptor (beta chain) under discussion was sequenced for a study of CD8+CD57+ T cells in acquired aplastic anemia (dated by TCRdb to the late 2010s). With respect to the entire study: DNA extracted from sorted CD4+ and CD8+ cells had a mean of approximately 3.3 ug, with a range of about 0.2 to 30 ug. CD8+CD57+ expansion was defined as a frequency above the mean frequency observed in healthy subjects. Findings and caveats that apply to the study as a whole: No significant difference in CD8+ Simpson's diversity was found between patients and healthy controls (P=0.060). About 30 CD8+ CDR3 sequences were found in both patients and controls but appeared to be highly expressed in patients and within the immunodominant clones of the patients.

Expansion of CD8+CD57+ cells had been shown by flow cytometry in the patients chosen for sequencing. Every patient had a diagnosis of severe acquired aplastic anemia based on International Study of Aplastic Anemia and Agranulocytosis and Camitta criteria. At the time blood was sampled, none of the patients had received any therapy. The study deep-sequenced TCR repertoires of sorted CD4+ and CD8+ blood T cells from severe aplastic anemia patients and healthy subjects. In the USA, patient enrollment took place under clinicaltrials.gov protocols 00001620, 01623167, 00001397, 00071045, 00081523 and 00961064. Ficoll-Paque density gradient centrifugation was used to isolate peripheral blood mononuclear cells. Before DNA was extracted, CD4+ and CD8+ T cells were sorted using either FACS or magnetic beads. Genomic DNA was used as template for profiling of TCR beta VDJ combinations and CDR3 sequences. TCR repertoire sequencing was run on an Illumina HiSeq 2000. Regarding the original processing steps: Repertoire assessment relied on Simpson's diversity index, CDR3 size and DJ length profiles, and TRBV/TRBJ rearrangement plots. The immunodominant clone was defined as the most abundant DNA sequence in deep sequencing data. CDR3 amino acid sequences were checked for sharing between subjects and were compared against published repertoires and the VDJdb database. Through fastp at Q25 and MiXCR, TCRdb rebuilt clones from the public reads, retaining in-frame beta chains. Rows with a matching CDR3 protein are joined into one entry that keeps the most common DNA and genes. It is TCRdb's table, rather than the study itself, that gives the V and J calls and clone size. This sample gives approximately 150,000 distinct CDR3 sequences in total; 71% of them show up just once. Of the sample, more than 35% is held by the ten largest clones.

The CDR3 holds 13 amino acids from the cysteine to the phenylalanine. Just the 39-base CDR3 DNA is kept, in frame starting at base 1. The trim is 10 bases for V and 4 bases for J, with a gap of 16 bases between the germline ends. CDR1 and CDR2, looked up from the germline V gene, are ENHRY and SYGVKD. About this clonotype itself: There is no known antigen for this receptor. No much larger clone exists at a distance of one base, and base qualities are not known.

This TCR derives from a human donor with aplastic anemia. Input material: sorted CD4+, CD8+, or CD8+CD57+ T cells (not recorded which) from PBMCs. Recombination linked TRBV10-3 to TRBJ2-5, with the D segment identity uncertain. Read as DNA, the sequence is TGTGCCAGCACGGACGGACCCAGAGAGACCCAGTACTTC. It encodes CASTDGPRETQYF.